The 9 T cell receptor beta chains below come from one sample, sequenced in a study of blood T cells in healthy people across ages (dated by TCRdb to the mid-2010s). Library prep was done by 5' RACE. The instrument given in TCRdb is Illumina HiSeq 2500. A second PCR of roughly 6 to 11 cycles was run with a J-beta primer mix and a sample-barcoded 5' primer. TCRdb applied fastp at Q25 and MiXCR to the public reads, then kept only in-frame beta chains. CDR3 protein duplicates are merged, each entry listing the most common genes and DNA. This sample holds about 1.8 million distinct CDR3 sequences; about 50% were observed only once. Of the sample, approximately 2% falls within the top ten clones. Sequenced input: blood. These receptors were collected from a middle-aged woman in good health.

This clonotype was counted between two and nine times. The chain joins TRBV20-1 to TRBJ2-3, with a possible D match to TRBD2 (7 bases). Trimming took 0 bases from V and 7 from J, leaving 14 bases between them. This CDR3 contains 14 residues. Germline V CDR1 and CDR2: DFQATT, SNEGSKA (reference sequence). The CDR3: CSAREGASGNTQYF. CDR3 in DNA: TGCAGTGCTAGAGAGGGGGCTAGCGGTAATACGCAGTATTTT.

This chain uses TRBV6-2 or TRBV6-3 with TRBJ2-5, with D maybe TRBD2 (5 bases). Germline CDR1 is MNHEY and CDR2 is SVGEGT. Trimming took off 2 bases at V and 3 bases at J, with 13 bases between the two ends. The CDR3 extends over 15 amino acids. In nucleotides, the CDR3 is TGTGCCAGCAGTTACACCGGACTTCCTAAAGAGACCCAGTACTTC. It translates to CASSYTGLPKETQYF.

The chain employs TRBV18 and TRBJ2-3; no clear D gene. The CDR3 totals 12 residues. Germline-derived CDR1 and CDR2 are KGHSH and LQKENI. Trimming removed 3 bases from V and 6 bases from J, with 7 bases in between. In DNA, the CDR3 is TGTGCCAGCTCACCCTCGAAGGATACGCAGTATTTT. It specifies CASSPSKDTQYF.

DNA for the CDR3: TGTGCCAGCAGATCTCTAGCGGTGGGGCCAGGGTTGGATGAGCAGTACTTC. It translates to CASRSLAVGPGLDEQYF. The chain employs TRBV7-2 and TRBJ2-5; 7 bases align to TRBD2. CDR3 size: 17 residues. V gave up 6 bases and J gave up 11 bases; unmatched junction bases: 24. Germline values: CDR1 SGHTA, CDR2 FQGNSA.

The CDR3 protein is CSATVGGGYGYTF. The CDR3 DNA follows: TGCAGTGCTACAGTGGGAGGGGGTTATGGCTACACCTTC. The rearrangement joins TRBV20-1 to TRBJ1-2; a weak D match, TRBD1 (6 bases). From germline, CDR1 is DFQATT and CDR2 SNEGSKA (reference sequence). V lost 4 bases to trimming and J lost 5 bases, with 14 bases between them. The CDR3 sequence is 13 residues long.

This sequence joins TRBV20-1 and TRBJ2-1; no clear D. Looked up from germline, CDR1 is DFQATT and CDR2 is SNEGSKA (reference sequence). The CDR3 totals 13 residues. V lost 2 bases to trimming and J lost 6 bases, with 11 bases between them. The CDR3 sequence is CSARNDIFNEQFF. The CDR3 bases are TGCAGTGCTAGAAACGACATCTTCAATGAGCAGTTCTTC.

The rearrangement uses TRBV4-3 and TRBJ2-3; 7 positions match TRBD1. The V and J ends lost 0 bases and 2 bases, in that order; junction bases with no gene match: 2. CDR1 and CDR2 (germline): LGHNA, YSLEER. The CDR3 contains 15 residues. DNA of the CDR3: TGCGCCAGCAGCCAAGAGGACAGGACCACAGATACGCAGTATTTT. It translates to CASSQEDRTTDTQYF.

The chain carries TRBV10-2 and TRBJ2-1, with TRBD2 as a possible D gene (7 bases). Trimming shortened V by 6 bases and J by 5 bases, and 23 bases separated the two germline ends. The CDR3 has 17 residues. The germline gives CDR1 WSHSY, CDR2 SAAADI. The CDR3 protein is CASRSGTNGGPNNEQFF. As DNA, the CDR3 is TGCGCCAGCAGATCTGGGACTAACGGGGGGCCAAACAATGAGCAGTTCTTC.

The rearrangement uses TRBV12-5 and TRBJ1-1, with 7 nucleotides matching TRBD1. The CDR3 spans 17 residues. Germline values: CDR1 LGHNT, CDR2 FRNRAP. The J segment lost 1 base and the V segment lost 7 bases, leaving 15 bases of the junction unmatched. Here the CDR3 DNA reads TGTGCTAGTGCCCGGGCAGGGGGTACTCTATCGAACACTGAAGCTTTCTTT. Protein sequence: CASARAGGTLSNTEAFF.